The rows below give T cell receptor beta chains drawn from one sample of a study of T cells in Graves' hyperthyroidism and ophthalmopathy. TCRdb re-called the multiplex PCR reads through MiXCR, storing one row per CDR3 protein. The table lists fewer than 650,000 distinct CDR3 sequences, roughly 13% of them singletons. What was sequenced was blood. The receptors here all came from a woman in her thirties with Graves' hyperthyroidism that later progressed to Graves' ophthalmopathy. The CDR3 runs from the conserved cysteine through the conserved F or W. Fields, in order: clone size, J gene, V gene, D gene, CDR3 protein, CDR3 DNA. D genes are given only for firm matches. Expanded clones are given a class, and other clones once, few, many or no size at all.

clone_size: many; j_call: TRBJ2-3; v_call: TRBV10-3; d_call: NA; cdr3_aa: CAISGGGPNQDTQYF; cdr3_nt: TGTGCCATCAGTGGAGGGGGTCCGAATCAAGATACGCAGTATTTT
clone_size: many; j_call: TRBJ1-1; v_call: TRBV7-2; d_call: NA; cdr3_aa: CASSSPTATNTEAFF; cdr3_nt: TGTGCCAGCAGCTCACCTACAGCTACGAACACTGAAGCTTTCTTT
clone_size: NA; j_call: TRBJ2-5; v_call: TRBV13; d_call: NA; cdr3_aa: CASSYPAQETQYF; cdr3_nt: TGTGCCAGCAGCTATCCGGCCCAAGAGACCCAGTACTTC
clone_size: many; j_call: TRBJ1-5; v_call: TRBV18; d_call: TRBD1; cdr3_aa: CASSFAGQGNQPQHF; cdr3_nt: TGTGCCAGCTCCTTTGCGGGACAGGGCAATCAGCCCCAGCATTTT
clone_size: many; j_call: TRBJ2-7; v_call: TRBV6-2/TRBV6-3; d_call: TRBD1; cdr3_aa: CASSRQGAADEQYF; cdr3_nt: TGTGCCAGCAGTAGACAGGGGGCCGCGGACGAGCAGTACTTC
clone_size: many; j_call: TRBJ1-4; v_call: TRBV28; d_call: NA; cdr3_aa: CASSWTEGTNEKLFF; cdr3_nt: TGTGCCAGCAGCTGGACAGAGGGAACTAATGAAAAACTGTTTTTT
clone_size: many; j_call: TRBJ1-5; v_call: TRBV29-1; d_call: NA; cdr3_aa: CSVNGVNGQPQHF; cdr3_nt: TGCAGCGTTAACGGGGTGAACGGTCAGCCCCAGCATTTT
clone_size: many; j_call: TRBJ2-7; v_call: TRBV19; d_call: NA; cdr3_aa: CASSIVGGAAHAYEQYF; cdr3_nt: TGTGCCAGTAGTATCGTAGGAGGGGCAGCACATGCCTACGAGCAGTACTTC
clone_size: NA; j_call: TRBJ2-7; v_call: TRBV7-2; d_call: TRBD2; cdr3_aa: CASSLVLAGARNEQYF; cdr3_nt: TGTGCCAGCAGCTTAGTACTAGCGGGAGCCCGAAACGAGCAGTACTTC
clone_size: many; j_call: TRBJ1-2; v_call: TRBV12-3/TRBV12-4; d_call: NA; cdr3_aa: CASSSEAIRNYGYTF; cdr3_nt: TGTGCCAGCAGTTCTGAAGCCATTCGGAACTATGGCTACACCTTC
clone_size: few; j_call: TRBJ2-3; v_call: TRBV10-3; d_call: TRBD2; cdr3_aa: CAITGTSGLGDTQYF; cdr3_nt: TGTGCCATCACGGGGACTAGCGGTCTCGGAGATACGCAGTATTTT
clone_size: many; j_call: TRBJ1-4; v_call: TRBV7-2; d_call: NA; cdr3_aa: CASSPRGSANEKLFF; cdr3_nt: TGTGCCAGCAGCCCTCGGGGTTCAGCTAATGAAAAACTGTTTTTT
clone_size: many; j_call: TRBJ1-2; v_call: TRBV27; d_call: NA; cdr3_aa: CASSFRGAPFYGYTF; cdr3_nt: TGTGCCAGCAGTTTCCGGGGGGCTCCTTTCTATGGCTACACCTTC
clone_size: many; j_call: TRBJ1-5; v_call: TRBV19; d_call: TRBD1; cdr3_aa: CASSTDRLGQPQHF; cdr3_nt: TGTGCCAGTAGTACGGACAGGCTGGGTCAGCCCCAGCATTTT
clone_size: many; j_call: TRBJ2-1; v_call: TRBV7-2; d_call: NA; cdr3_aa: CASSLVSLGGNEQFF; cdr3_nt: TGTGCCAGCAGCTTAGTAAGTCTAGGAGGGAATGAGCAGTTCTTC
clone_size: NA; j_call: TRBJ2-1; v_call: TRBV29-1; d_call: TRBD1; cdr3_aa: CSIGQGASVEQFF; cdr3_nt: TGCAGCATAGGACAGGGGGCGAGCGTTGAGCAGTTCTTC
clone_size: NA; j_call: TRBJ1-4; v_call: TRBV12-3/TRBV12-4; d_call: NA; cdr3_aa: CASSLTEGDEKLFF; cdr3_nt: TGTGCCAGCAGCCTGACAGAGGGCGATGAAAAACTGTTTTTT
clone_size: many; j_call: TRBJ2-1; v_call: TRBV20-1; d_call: NA; cdr3_aa: CSANRAARNEQFF; cdr3_nt: TGCAGTGCCAACCGGGCCGCACGGAATGAGCAGTTCTTC
clone_size: many; j_call: TRBJ2-4; v_call: TRBV7-2; d_call: NA; cdr3_aa: CASSLDGQNIQYF; cdr3_nt: TGTGCCAGCAGCTTAGACGGACAAAACATTCAGTACTTC
clone_size: NA; j_call: TRBJ2-3; v_call: TRBV19; d_call: NA; cdr3_aa: CASGEASVTSSTDTQYF; cdr3_nt: TGTGCCTCTGGGGAGGCTAGCGTAACTTCTAGCACAGATACGCAGTATTTT
clone_size: NA; j_call: TRBJ2-7; v_call: TRBV5-1; d_call: NA; cdr3_aa: CASSLAGGVNYEQYF; cdr3_nt: TGCGCCAGCAGCTTGGCCGGCGGGGTCAACTACGAGCAGTACTTC
clone_size: few; j_call: TRBJ2-7; v_call: TRBV20-1; d_call: NA; cdr3_aa: CSAPAYFSDGYEQYF; cdr3_nt: TGCAGTGCACCAGCCTACTTTAGCGACGGCTACGAGCAGTACTTC
clone_size: many; j_call: TRBJ1-5; v_call: TRBV12-3/TRBV12-4; d_call: TRBD1; cdr3_aa: CASSVEAGGNRPQHF; cdr3_nt: TGTGCCAGCAGTGTTGAGGCAGGGGGTAATCGGCCCCAGCATTTT
clone_size: many; j_call: TRBJ2-5; v_call: TRBV28; d_call: NA; cdr3_aa: CASSLVQEAFVETQYF; cdr3_nt: TGTGCCAGCAGTTTAGTTCAGGAGGCGTTTGTAGAGACCCAGTACTTC
clone_size: NA; j_call: TRBJ2-3; v_call: TRBV20-1; d_call: TRBD2; cdr3_aa: CSARFGTSGRAADTQYF; cdr3_nt: TGCAGTGCTAGATTCGGGACTAGCGGGAGGGCCGCAGATACGCAGTATTTT
clone_size: few; j_call: TRBJ1-3; v_call: TRBV30; d_call: NA; cdr3_aa: CAWRSPTWRNTIYF; cdr3_nt: TGTGCCTGGAGGTCGCCCACTTGGCGGAACACCATATATTTT
clone_size: many; j_call: TRBJ2-1; v_call: TRBV7-9; d_call: TRBD1; cdr3_aa: CASSLYEGAVRREGYNEQFF; cdr3_nt: TGTGCCAGCAGCTTATACGAGGGGGCAGTCCGAAGAGAGGGCTACAATGAGCAGTTCTTC
clone_size: many; j_call: TRBJ2-1; v_call: TRBV3-1; d_call: NA; cdr3_aa: CASSQGIPSDEQFF; cdr3_nt: TGTGCCAGCAGCCAAGGAATCCCGAGCGATGAGCAGTTCTTC
clone_size: few; j_call: TRBJ2-1; v_call: TRBV19; d_call: TRBD2; cdr3_aa: CASSRGVSLNEQFF; cdr3_nt: TGTGCCAGTAGCCGGGGGGTAAGTTTGAATGAGCAGTTCTTC
clone_size: NA; j_call: TRBJ2-5; v_call: TRBV2; d_call: NA; cdr3_aa: CASSAQPGGAGGVQETQYF; cdr3_nt: TGTGCCAGCAGCGCGCAACCTGGGGGGGCAGGGGGCGTTCAAGAGACCCAGTACTTC
clone_size: many; j_call: TRBJ1-3; v_call: TRBV12-3/TRBV12-4; d_call: TRBD1; cdr3_aa: CASSLSGTVGNTIYF; cdr3_nt: TGTGCCAGCAGTTTATCGGGGACAGTTGGAAACACCATATATTTT
clone_size: NA; j_call: TRBJ1-4; v_call: TRBV20-1; d_call: NA; cdr3_aa: CSAAQGSGEKLFF; cdr3_nt: TGCAGTGCGGCACAGGGATCCGGGGAAAAACTGTTTTTT
clone_size: many; j_call: TRBJ2-1; v_call: TRBV5-1; d_call: NA; cdr3_aa: CASRQGLFLMGEQFF; cdr3_nt: TGCGCCAGCAGACAGGGACTTTTCCTAATGGGTGAGCAGTTCTTC
clone_size: many; j_call: TRBJ1-1; v_call: TRBV18; d_call: TRBD1; cdr3_aa: CASSLGAGGLQTEAFF; cdr3_nt: TGTGCCAGCTCACTGGGCGCAGGGGGCTTACAAACTGAAGCTTTCTTT
clone_size: many; j_call: TRBJ2-2; v_call: TRBV6-1; d_call: NA; cdr3_aa: CASTTDGPNTGELFF; cdr3_nt: TGTGCCAGCACCACCGACGGACCGAACACCGGGGAGCTGTTTTTT
clone_size: NA; j_call: TRBJ2-7; v_call: TRBV6-9; d_call: TRBD2; cdr3_aa: CASSWTSGRPDEQYF; cdr3_nt: TGTGCCAGCAGTTGGACTAGCGGGAGACCTGACGAGCAGTACTTC
clone_size: NA; j_call: TRBJ2-7; v_call: TRBV5-1; d_call: TRBD1; cdr3_aa: CASSLDVTGGYEQYF; cdr3_nt: TGCGCCAGCAGCTTGGACGTGACAGGGGGCTACGAGCAGTACTTC
clone_size: NA; j_call: TRBJ1-1; v_call: TRBV19; d_call: NA; cdr3_aa: CASSIGGGTNTEAFF; cdr3_nt: TGTGCCAGTAGTATTGGAGGGGGGACGAACACTGAAGCTTTCTTT
clone_size: many; j_call: TRBJ2-1; v_call: TRBV5-1; d_call: NA; cdr3_aa: CASSLASDNEQFF; cdr3_nt: TGCGCCAGCAGCTTGGCTAGCGACAATGAGCAGTTCTTC
clone_size: many; j_call: TRBJ1-1; v_call: TRBV20-1; d_call: NA; cdr3_aa: CSARVPGLRDTEAFF; cdr3_nt: TGCAGTGCTAGAGTTCCGGGCCTGCGGGACACTGAAGCTTTCTTT
clone_size: few; j_call: TRBJ1-5; v_call: TRBV6-5; d_call: NA; cdr3_aa: CASSYLGGSNQPQHF; cdr3_nt: TGTGCCAGCAGTTACCTTGGGGGAAGCAATCAGCCCCAGCATTTT
clone_size: many; j_call: TRBJ1-5; v_call: TRBV12-3/TRBV12-4; d_call: NA; cdr3_aa: CASSLERSNQPQHF; cdr3_nt: TGTGCCAGCAGTTTAGAGAGGAGCAATCAGCCCCAGCATTTT
clone_size: many; j_call: TRBJ2-7; v_call: TRBV9; d_call: NA; cdr3_aa: CASSVANSYEQYF; cdr3_nt: TGTGCCAGCAGCGTGGCTAACTCCTACGAGCAGTACTTC
clone_size: many; j_call: TRBJ1-1; v_call: TRBV27; d_call: NA; cdr3_aa: CASSYSGLNTEAFF; cdr3_nt: TGTGCCAGCAGTTATTCAGGGCTGAACACTGAAGCTTTCTTT
clone_size: few; j_call: TRBJ2-5; v_call: TRBV12-3/TRBV12-4; d_call: NA; cdr3_aa: CASRPQGTLAQYF; cdr3_nt: TGTGCCAGCAGACCCCAGGGAACATTGGCCCAGTACTTC
clone_size: many; j_call: TRBJ1-5; v_call: TRBV2; d_call: NA; cdr3_aa: CASREEYSNQPQHF; cdr3_nt: TGTGCCAGCAGAGAGGAATATAGCAATCAGCCCCAGCATTTT
clone_size: many; j_call: TRBJ2-7; v_call: TRBV28; d_call: NA; cdr3_aa: CASFKAMREQYF; cdr3_nt: TGTGCCAGCTTCAAGGCGATGAGAGAGCAGTACTTC
clone_size: few; j_call: TRBJ1-2; v_call: TRBV28; d_call: NA; cdr3_aa: CASTQEMDYGYTF; cdr3_nt: TGTGCCAGTACCCAGGAAATGGACTATGGCTACACCTTC
clone_size: many; j_call: TRBJ2-1; v_call: TRBV12-3/TRBV12-4; d_call: TRBD2; cdr3_aa: CASSLVLAVYNEQFF; cdr3_nt: TGTGCCAGCAGTTTAGTCCTAGCGGTTTACAATGAGCAGTTCTTC
clone_size: NA; j_call: TRBJ2-1; v_call: TRBV7-9; d_call: NA; cdr3_aa: CASSPPGSPGEQFF; cdr3_nt: TGTGCCAGCAGTCCCCCGGGGTCCCCCGGGGAGCAGTTCTTC
clone_size: many; j_call: TRBJ1-1; v_call: TRBV12-3/TRBV12-4; d_call: NA; cdr3_aa: CASSFSVNTEAFF; cdr3_nt: TGTGCCAGCAGTTTTTCCGTGAACACTGAAGCTTTCTTT
clone_size: many; j_call: TRBJ1-2; v_call: TRBV30; d_call: NA; cdr3_aa: CAWSTTLDYGYTF; cdr3_nt: TGTGCCTGGAGTACGACACTGGACTATGGCTACACCTTC
clone_size: many; j_call: TRBJ1-2; v_call: TRBV28; d_call: NA; cdr3_aa: CASSFPRVGSRPYGYTF; cdr3_nt: TGTGCCAGCAGTTTCCCGAGGGTCGGCAGTCGGCCCTATGGCTACACCTTC